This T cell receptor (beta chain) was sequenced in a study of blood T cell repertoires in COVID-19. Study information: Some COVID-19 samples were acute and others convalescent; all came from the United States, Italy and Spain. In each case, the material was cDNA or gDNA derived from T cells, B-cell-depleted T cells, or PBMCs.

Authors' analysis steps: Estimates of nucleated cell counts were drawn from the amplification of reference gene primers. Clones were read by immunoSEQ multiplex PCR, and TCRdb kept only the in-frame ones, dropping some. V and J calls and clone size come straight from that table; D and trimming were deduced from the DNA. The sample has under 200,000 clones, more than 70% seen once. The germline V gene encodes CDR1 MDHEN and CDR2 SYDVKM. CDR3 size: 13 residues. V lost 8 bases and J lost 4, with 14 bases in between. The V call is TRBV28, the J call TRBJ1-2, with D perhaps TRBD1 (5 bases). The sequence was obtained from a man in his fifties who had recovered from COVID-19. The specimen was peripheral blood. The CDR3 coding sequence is TGTGCCAGCGTCGGCGGGGGATCCTATGGCTACACCTTC. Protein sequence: CASVGGGSYGYTF.